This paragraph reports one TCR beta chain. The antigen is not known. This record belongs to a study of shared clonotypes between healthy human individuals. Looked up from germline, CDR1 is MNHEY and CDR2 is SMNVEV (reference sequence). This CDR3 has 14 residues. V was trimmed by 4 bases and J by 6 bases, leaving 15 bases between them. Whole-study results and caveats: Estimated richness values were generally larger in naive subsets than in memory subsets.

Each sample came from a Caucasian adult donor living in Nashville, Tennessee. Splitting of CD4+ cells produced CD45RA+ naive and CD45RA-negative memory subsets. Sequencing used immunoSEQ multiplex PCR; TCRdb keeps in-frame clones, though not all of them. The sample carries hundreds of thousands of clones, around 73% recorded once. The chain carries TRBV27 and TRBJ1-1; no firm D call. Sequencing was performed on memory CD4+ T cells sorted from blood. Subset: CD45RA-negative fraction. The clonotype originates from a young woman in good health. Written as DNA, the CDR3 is TGTGCCAGCAGTTCCCGGGTCTTGGGGTCTGAAGCTTTCTTT. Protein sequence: CASSSRVLGSEAFF.